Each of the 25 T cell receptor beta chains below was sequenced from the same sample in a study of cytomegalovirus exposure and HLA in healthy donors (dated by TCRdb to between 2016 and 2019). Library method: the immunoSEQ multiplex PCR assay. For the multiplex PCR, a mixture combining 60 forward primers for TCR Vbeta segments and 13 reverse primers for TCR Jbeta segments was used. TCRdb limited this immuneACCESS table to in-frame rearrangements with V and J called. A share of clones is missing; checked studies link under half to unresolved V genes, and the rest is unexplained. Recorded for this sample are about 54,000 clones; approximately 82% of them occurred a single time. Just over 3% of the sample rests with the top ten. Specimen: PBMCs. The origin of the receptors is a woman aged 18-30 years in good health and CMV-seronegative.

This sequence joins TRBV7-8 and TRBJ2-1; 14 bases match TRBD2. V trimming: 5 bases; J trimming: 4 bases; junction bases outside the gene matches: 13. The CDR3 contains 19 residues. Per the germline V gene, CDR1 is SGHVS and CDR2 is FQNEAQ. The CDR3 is CASSTRLAGGPYPYNEQFF. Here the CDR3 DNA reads TGTGCCAGCAGCACCCGACTAGCGGGAGGGCCCTACCCGTACAATGAGCAGTTCTTC.

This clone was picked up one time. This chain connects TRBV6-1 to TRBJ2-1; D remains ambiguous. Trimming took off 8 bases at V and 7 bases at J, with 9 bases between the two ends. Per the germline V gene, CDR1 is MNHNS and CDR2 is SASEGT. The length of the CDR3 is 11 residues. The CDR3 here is CASQRVNEQFF. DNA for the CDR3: TGTGCCAGCCAACGAGTTAATGAGCAGTTCTTC.

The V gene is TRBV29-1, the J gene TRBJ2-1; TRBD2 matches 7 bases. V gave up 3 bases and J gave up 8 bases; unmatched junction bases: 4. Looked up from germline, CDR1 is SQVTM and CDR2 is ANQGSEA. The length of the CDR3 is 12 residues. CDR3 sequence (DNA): TGCAGCGTTGAGGAGCGGGACTATGAGCAGTTCTTC. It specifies CSVEERDYEQFF.

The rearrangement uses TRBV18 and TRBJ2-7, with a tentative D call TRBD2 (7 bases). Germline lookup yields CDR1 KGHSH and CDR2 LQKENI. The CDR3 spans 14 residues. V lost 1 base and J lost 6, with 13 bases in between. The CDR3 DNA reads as TGTGCCAGCTCACCACTTGACGGGGGGCCCGAGCAGTACTTC. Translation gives CASSPLDGGPEQYF.

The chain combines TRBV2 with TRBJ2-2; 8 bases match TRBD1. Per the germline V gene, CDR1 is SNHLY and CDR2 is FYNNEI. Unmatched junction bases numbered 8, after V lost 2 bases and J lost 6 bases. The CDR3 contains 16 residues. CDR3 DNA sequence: TGTGCCAGCAGTGAAAATGGGGACAGGTCCCCCGGGGAGCTGTTTTTT. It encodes CASSENGDRSPGELFF.

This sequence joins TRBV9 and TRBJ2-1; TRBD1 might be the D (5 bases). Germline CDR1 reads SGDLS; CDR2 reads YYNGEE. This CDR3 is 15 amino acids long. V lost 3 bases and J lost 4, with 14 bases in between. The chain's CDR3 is CASSAQGFGYNEQFF. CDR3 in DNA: TGTGCCAGCAGCGCCCAGGGATTCGGGTACAATGAGCAGTTCTTC.

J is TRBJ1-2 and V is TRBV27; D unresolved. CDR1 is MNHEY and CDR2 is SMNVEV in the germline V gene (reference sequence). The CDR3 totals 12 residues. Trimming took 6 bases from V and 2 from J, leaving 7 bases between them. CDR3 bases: TGTGCCAGCAGATCTGCGAACTATGGCTACACCTTC. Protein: CASRSANYGYTF.

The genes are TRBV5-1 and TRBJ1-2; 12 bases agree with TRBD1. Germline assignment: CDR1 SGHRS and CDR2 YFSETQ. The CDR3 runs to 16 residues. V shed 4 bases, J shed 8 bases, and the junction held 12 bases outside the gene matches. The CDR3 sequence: CASSGGTGGAMEGYTF. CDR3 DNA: TGCGCCAGCAGCGGGGGGACAGGGGGCGCGATGGAGGGCTACACCTTC. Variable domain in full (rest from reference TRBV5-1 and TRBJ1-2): KAGVTQTPRYLIKTRGQQVTLSCSPISGHRSVSWYQQTPGQGLQFLFEYFSETQRNKGNFPGRFSGRQFSNSRSEMNVSTLELGDSALYLCASSGGTGGAMEGYTFGSGTRLTVV.

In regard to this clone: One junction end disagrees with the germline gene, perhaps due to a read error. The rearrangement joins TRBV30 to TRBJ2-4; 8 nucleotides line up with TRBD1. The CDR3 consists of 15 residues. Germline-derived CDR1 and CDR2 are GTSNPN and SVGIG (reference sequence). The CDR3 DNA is TGTGCCTGGAGTACGACAGGGGAAGCCAAAAACAGTCAGTACTTC. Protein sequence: CAWSTTGEAKNSQYF.

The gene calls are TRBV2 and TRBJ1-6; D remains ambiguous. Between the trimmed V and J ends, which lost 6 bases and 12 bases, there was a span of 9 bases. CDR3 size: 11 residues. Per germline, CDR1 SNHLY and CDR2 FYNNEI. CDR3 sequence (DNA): TGTGCCAGCAGGGTCGAGGGACCCCTCCACTTT. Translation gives CASRVEGPLHF.

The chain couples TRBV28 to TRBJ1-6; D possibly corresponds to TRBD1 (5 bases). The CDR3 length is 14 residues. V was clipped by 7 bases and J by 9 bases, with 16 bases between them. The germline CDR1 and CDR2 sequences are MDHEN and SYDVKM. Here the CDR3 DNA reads TGTGCCAGCATCCTTAGCCAAACAGGTTCACCCCTCCACTTT. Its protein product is CASILSQTGSPLHF.

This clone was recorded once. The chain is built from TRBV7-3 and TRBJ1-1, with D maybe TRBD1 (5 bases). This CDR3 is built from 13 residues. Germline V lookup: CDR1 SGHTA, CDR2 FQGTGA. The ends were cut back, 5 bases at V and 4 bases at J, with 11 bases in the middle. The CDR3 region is CASSHGRGTEAFF. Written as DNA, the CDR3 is TGTGCCAGCAGCCACGGGAGGGGCACTGAAGCTTTCTTT.

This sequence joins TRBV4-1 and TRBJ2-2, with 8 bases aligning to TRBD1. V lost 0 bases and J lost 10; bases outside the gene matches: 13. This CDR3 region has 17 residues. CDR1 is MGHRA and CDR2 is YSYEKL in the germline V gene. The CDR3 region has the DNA TGCGCCAGCAGCCAAGATCAGCTGGGCCAGGGGGCGGCGGAGCTGTTTTTT. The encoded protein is CASSQDQLGQGAAELFF.

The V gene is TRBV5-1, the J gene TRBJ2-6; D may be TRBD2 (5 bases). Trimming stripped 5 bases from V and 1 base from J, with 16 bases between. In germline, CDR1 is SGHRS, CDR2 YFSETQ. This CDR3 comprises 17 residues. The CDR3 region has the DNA TGCGCCAGCAGGGGAGATGGTATCGATTCTGGGGCCAACGTCCTGACTTTC. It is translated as CASRGDGIDSGANVLTF.

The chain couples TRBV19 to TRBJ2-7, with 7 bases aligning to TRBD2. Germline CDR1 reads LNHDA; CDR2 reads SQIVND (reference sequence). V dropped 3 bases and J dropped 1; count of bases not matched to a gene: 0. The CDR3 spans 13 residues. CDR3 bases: TGTGCCAGTAGTATTAGCGGGTCCTACGAGCAGTACTTC. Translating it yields CASSISGSYEQYF.

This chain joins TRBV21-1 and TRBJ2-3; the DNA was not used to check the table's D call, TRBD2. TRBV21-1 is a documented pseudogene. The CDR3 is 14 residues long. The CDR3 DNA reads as TGTGCCAGCCGGCCTAGCGGTTGCACAGATACGCAGTATTTT. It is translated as CASRPSGCTDTQYF.

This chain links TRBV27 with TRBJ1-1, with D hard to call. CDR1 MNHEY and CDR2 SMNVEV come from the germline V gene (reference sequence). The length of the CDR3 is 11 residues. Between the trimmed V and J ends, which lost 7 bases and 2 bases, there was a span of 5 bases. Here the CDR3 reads CASTSNTEAFF. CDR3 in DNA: TGTGCCAGCACCAGTAACACTGAAGCTTTCTTT.

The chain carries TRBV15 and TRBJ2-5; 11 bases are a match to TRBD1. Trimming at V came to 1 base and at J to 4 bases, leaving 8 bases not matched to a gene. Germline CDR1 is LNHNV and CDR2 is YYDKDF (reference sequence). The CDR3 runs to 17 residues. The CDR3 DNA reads TGTGCCACCAGCAGAGTCTGGGGACAGGGGGAAAGAGAGACCCAGTACTTC. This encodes CATSRVWGQGERETQYF.

The CDR3 protein is CASSDLGLAAYNEQFF. The CDR3 DNA is TGTGCCAGCAGTGACCTGGGACTAGCGGCCTACAATGAGCAGTTCTTC. This chain links TRBV5-5 with TRBJ2-1; TRBD2 aligns across 11 bases. This CDR3 comprises 16 residues. The germline gives CDR1 SGHKS, CDR2 YYEKEE (reference sequence). V was pared by 5 bases and J by 2 bases, with 6 bases of the junction left unmatched.

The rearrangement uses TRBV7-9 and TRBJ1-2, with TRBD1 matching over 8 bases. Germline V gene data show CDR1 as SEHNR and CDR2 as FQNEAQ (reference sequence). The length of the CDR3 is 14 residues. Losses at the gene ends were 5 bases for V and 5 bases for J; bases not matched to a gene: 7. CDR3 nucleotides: TGTGCCAGCAGCATCTCCGGGACAGGTTATGGCTACACCTTC. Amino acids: CASSISGTGYGYTF.

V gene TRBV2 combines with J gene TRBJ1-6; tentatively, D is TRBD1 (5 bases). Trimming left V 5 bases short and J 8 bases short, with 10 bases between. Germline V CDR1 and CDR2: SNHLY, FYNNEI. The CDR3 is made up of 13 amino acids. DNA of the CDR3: TGTGCCAGCAGTTATGGGGGGGATTCACCCCTCCACTTT. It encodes CASSYGGDSPLHF.

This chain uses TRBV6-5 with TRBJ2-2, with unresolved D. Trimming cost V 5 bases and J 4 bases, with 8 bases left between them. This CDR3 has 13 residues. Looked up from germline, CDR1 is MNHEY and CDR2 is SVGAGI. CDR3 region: CASSVRFTGELFF. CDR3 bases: TGTGCCAGCAGTGTGCGTTTCACCGGGGAGCTGTTTTTT.

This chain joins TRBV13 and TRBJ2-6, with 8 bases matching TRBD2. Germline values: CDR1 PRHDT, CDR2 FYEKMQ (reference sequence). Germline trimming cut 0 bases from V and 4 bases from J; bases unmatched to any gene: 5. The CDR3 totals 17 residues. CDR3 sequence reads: CASSLGSRLAGANVLTF. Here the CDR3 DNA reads TGTGCCAGCAGCTTAGGATCTCGACTAGCGGGGGCCAACGTCCTGACTTTC.

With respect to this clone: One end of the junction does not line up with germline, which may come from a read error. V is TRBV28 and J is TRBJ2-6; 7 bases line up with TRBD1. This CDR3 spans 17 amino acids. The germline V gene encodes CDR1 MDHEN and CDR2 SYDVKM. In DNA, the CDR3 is TGTGCCAGCAGGATCACAGGGGTCACCTCTGGGGCCAACGGCCTGACTTTC. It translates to CASRITGVTSGANGLTF.

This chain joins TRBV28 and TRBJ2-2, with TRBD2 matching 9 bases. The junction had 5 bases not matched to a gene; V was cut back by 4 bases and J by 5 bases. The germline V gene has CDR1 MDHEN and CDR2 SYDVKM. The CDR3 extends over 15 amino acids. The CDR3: CASSSLAGRTGELFF. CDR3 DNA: TGTGCCAGCAGTTCGCTAGCGGGGAGGACCGGGGAGCTGTTTTTT.